These 28 T cell receptor beta chains were all obtained from the same sample, sequenced in a study of blood T cell repertoires in COVID-19. Clones were sequenced by immunoSEQ multiplex PCR, and TCRdb holds only the in-frame ones, with some missing. Of 140,000 to 150,000 clones listed, around four fifths are singletons. The sequencing input was peripheral blood. The receptors here all came from a middle-aged woman with active or convalescent COVID-19.

This clone appeared once. The chain joins TRBV28 to TRBJ1-3; tentatively, D is TRBD1 (6 bases). The CDR3 is 14 residues long. The V end lost 6 bases, the J end lost 4 bases, and 13 bases lay between the germline ends. CDR1 MDHEN and CDR2 SYDVKM come from the germline V gene. CDR3 amino acids: CASSRNRVGNTIYF. The CDR3 DNA sequence: TGTGCCAGCAGCCGAAACAGGGTCGGAAACACCATATATTTT.

Written as DNA, the CDR3 is TGTGCCAGCAGTTACGGAGCGAACACTGAAGCTTTCTTT. Its translation is CASSYGANTEAFF. The chain is built from TRBV27 and TRBJ1-1; D unresolved. V lost 4 bases, J lost 1 base, and 7 bases lay in between. The CDR3 covers 13 residues. Germline CDR1 reads MNHEY; CDR2 reads SMNVEV (reference sequence).

The chain combines TRBV5-4 with TRBJ1-2; the match to TRBD1 covers 7 bases. The CDR3 loop spans 16 amino acids. The germline V gene has CDR1 SGHNT and CDR2 YYREEE (reference sequence). Trimming removed 4 bases from V and 2 bases from J; junction bases left unmatched: 11. DNA of the CDR3: TGTGCCAGCAGCGCGGGGGGGGCACAGGGGAACTATGGCTACACCTTC. Residues: CASSAGGAQGNYGYTF.

The V call is TRBV27, the J call TRBJ2-7; 10 bases fit TRBD1. The germline CDR1 and CDR2 sequences are MNHEY and SMNVEV (reference sequence). The V segment lost 7 bases and the J segment 6 bases; nucleotides outside the gene matches: 9. CDR3 size: 14 residues. DNA for the CDR3: TGTGCCAGCAACCGACAGGGGGCCACGGGCGAGCAGTACTTC. This codes for CASNRQGATGEQYF.

The chain has TRBV11-2 and TRBJ1-1, with D possibly matching TRBD1 (5 bases). Germline V gene lookup returns CDR1 SGHAT and CDR2 FQNNGV. V lost 3 bases to trimming and J lost 3 bases, with 14 bases between them. The CDR3 contains 15 residues. The CDR3 nucleotides are TGTGCCAGCAGCTTCATGAGTGGGGGGTACACTGAAGCTTTCTTT. Its translation: CASSFMSGGYTEAFF.

The genes are TRBV10-3 and TRBJ2-1; TRBD1 matches at 9 bases. The CDR3 covers 14 residues. Germline CDR1 and CDR2: ENHRY and SYGVKD. With V trimmed by 3 bases and J by 8 bases, 5 bases remained unmatched. The CDR3 DNA sequence: TGTGCCATCAGTGACCCGGGACAGGGAGATGAGCAGTTCTTC. This encodes CAISDPGQGDEQFF.

This clone was seen only a few times. V and J are TRBV28 and TRBJ2-1; weak D call: TRBD2 (6 bases). The V end lost 6 bases, the J end lost 9 bases, and 30 bases lay between the germline ends. The length of the CDR3 is 18 residues. The germline V gene encodes CDR1 MDHEN and CDR2 SYDVKM. The CDR3 loop is CASSLTPRDVWGRGEQFF. The CDR3 DNA follows: TGTGCCAGCAGCTTAACCCCGCGGGATGTATGGGGAAGGGGTGAGCAGTTCTTC.

This clone has only one observation. The chain is built from TRBV5-4 and TRBJ2-7, with TRBD2 matching over 7 bases. The CDR3 consists of 14 residues. V gave up 0 bases and J gave up 7 bases; unmatched junction bases: 7. Germline V lookup: CDR1 SGHNT, CDR2 YYREEE (reference sequence). The CDR3 DNA reads as TGTGCCAGCAGCTTGGTTACTATGGGGGGGGAGCAGTACTTC. Amino acid sequence: CASSLVTMGGEQYF.

Remarks on this clone: The conserved final phenylalanine or tryptophan is absent from the CDR3, which likely points to a read error. It is unclear where the CDR3 begins or ends on the DNA, so no DNA is shown, and the CDR3 is as TCRdb lists it. The chain employs TRBV6-5 and TRBJ1-2; the table gives TRBD1 as D, unverified against the DNA. The CDR3 has 13 amino acids, counting both end residues. Germline lookup yields CDR1 MNHEY and CDR2 SVGAGI. The CDR3 region is CASRPPGQGSLHR.

In its sample, this clone was seen a few times. The chain carries TRBV10-3 and TRBJ2-1; the D gene is possibly TRBD1 (5 bases). This CDR3 contains 17 residues. V lost 6 bases and J lost 0, with 18 bases in between. Germline CDR1 and CDR2: ENHRY and SYGVKD. The CDR3 sequence is CAISEPRPGNSYNEQFF. In DNA form, the CDR3 reads TGTGCCATCAGCGAGCCTCGCCCAGGGAACTCCTACAATGAGCAGTTCTTC.

The V and J genes are TRBV19 and TRBJ2-5, with 9 bases fitting TRBD1. Trimming took 1 base from V and 4 from J; bases not matched to a gene: 10. This CDR3 spans 17 amino acids. The germline gives CDR1 LNHDA, CDR2 SQIVND (reference sequence). This CDR3 reads CASSIVTGQGMRETQYF. CDR3 in DNA: TGTGCCAGTAGTATAGTGACGGGACAGGGAATGCGAGAGACCCAGTACTTC.

V and J are TRBV4-1 and TRBJ1-3, with D unclear. In germline, CDR1 is MGHRA, CDR2 YSYEKL. CDR3 length: 15 residues. Trimming pared 0 bases from V and 4 bases from J, leaving 10 bases between. The CDR3 nucleotides read TGCGCCAGCAGCCAAGATCCCGGGTTGGGAAACACCATATATTTT. This sequence encodes CASSQDPGLGNTIYF.

The chain joins TRBV6-1 to TRBJ2-2; no clear D. The CDR3 length is 14 residues. V was clipped by 3 bases and J by 5 bases, with 10 bases between them. Germline V lookup: CDR1 MNHNS, CDR2 SASEGT. CDR3 in amino acids: CASSEFSITGELFF. CDR3 DNA: TGTGCCAGCAGTGAGTTTAGCATTACCGGGGAGCTGTTTTTT.

This clone was seen only once. The chain recombines TRBV19 with TRBJ1-1; a possible D gene is TRBD1 (6 bases). V lost 7 bases to trimming and J lost 7 bases, with 16 bases between them. The CDR3 runs to 13 residues. From germline, CDR1 is LNHDA and CDR2 SQIVND (reference sequence). Here the CDR3 DNA reads TGTGCCAGTACAGGGGACAAAGATTATGAAGCTTTCTTT. Its translation is CASTGDKDYEAFF.

J is TRBJ2-1 and V is TRBV4-3, with TRBD1 matching 7 bases. J was trimmed by 7 bases and V by 1 base; bases with no gene match: 7. Per the germline V gene, CDR1 is LGHNA and CDR2 is YSLEER. This CDR3 is 15 amino acids long. CDR3 protein: CASSQGRTGVNEQFF. Here the CDR3 DNA reads TGCGCCAGCAGCCAAGGGAGGACAGGCGTGAATGAGCAGTTCTTC.

This chain joins TRBV19 and TRBJ1-2; TRBD1 agrees at 11 bases. The CDR3 totals 14 residues. Trimming at V came to 10 bases and at J to 4 bases, leaving 8 bases not matched to a gene. Germline loops: CDR1 LNHDA, CDR2 SQIVND (reference sequence). The CDR3 loop is CATTRDRGVYGYTF. The DNA for the CDR3 is TGTGCCACCACCCGGGACAGGGGGGTCTATGGCTACACCTTC.

This clone was counted once. V and J are TRBV12-5 and TRBJ2-7; no clear D gene. The CDR3 contains 15 residues. Germline values: CDR1 LGHNT, CDR2 FRNRAP. Trimming took 2 bases from V and 6 from J, leaving 17 bases between them. As DNA, the CDR3 is TGTGCTAGTGGTTTGCCCCCCCCTTCGGTTCTCGAGCAGTACTTC. Amino acids: CASGLPPPSVLEQYF.

The chain is built from TRBV19 and TRBJ1-3, with D perhaps matching TRBD1 (5 bases). Germline CDR1 reads LNHDA; CDR2 reads SQIVND (reference sequence). This CDR3 comprises 16 residues. V was clipped by 2 bases and J by 0 bases, with 11 bases between them. The CDR3 nucleotides are TGTGCCAGTAGTATACAAGGGGCCCACTCTGGAAACACCATATATTTT. It specifies CASSIQGAHSGNTIYF.

V and J are TRBV4-3 and TRBJ2-7, with D tentatively TRBD2 (6 bases). Trimming cost V 4 bases and J 0 bases, with 19 bases left between them. This CDR3 has 17 amino acids. Looked up from germline, CDR1 is LGHNA and CDR2 is YSLEER. The CDR3: CASSPGGAGARSYEQYF. DNA for the CDR3: TGCGCCAGCAGCCCAGGAGGGGCAGGCGCTCGCTCCTACGAGCAGTACTTC.

This clone turned up a few times. The rearrangement joins TRBV5-4 to TRBJ2-5; 8 bases align to TRBD2. J gave up 5 bases and V 0 bases, and 6 bases lay outside the gene matches. Per germline, CDR1 SGHNT and CDR2 YYREEE (reference sequence). This CDR3 region has 15 residues. The CDR3 loop is CASSLESGGGETQYF. The DNA for the CDR3 is TGTGCCAGCAGCTTGGAGTCCGGCGGGGGGGAGACCCAGTACTTC.

This clone has just a few counts. The chain links TRBV28 to TRBJ1-1; D unresolved. Germline V lookup: CDR1 MDHEN, CDR2 SYDVKM. The CDR3 covers 13 residues. Trimming took 2 bases from V and 4 from J, leaving 8 bases between them. DNA for the CDR3: TGTGCCAGCAGTTTACCGCTAAGCACTGAAGCTTTCTTT. Translating it yields CASSLPLSTEAFF.

The chain combines TRBV6-5 with TRBJ1-4; 7 bases align to TRBD1. In germline, CDR1 is MNHEY, CDR2 SVGAGI. The CDR3 extends over 14 amino acids. V lost 6 bases, J lost 4 bases, and 5 bases stayed unmatched. For the CDR3, the DNA is TGTGCCAGCAGGTTGACAGGGAATAATGAAAAACTGTTTTTT. Residues: CASRLTGNNEKLFF.

Only one count was recorded for this clone. V is TRBV5-4 and J is TRBJ2-7, with D uncertain. The CDR3 runs to 13 residues. Deletions cut 0 bases from V and 3 bases from J, with 7 bases between. Germline values: CDR1 SGHNT, CDR2 YYREEE (reference sequence). The CDR3 DNA reads TGTGCCAGCAGCTTGGGGGCGAACTACGAGCAGTACTTC. This sequence encodes CASSLGANYEQYF.

The V gene is TRBV9, the J gene TRBJ2-5; 10 nucleotides align to TRBD2. The germline V gene has CDR1 SGDLS and CDR2 YYNGEE. The CDR3 is 17 residues long. Germline trimming cut 1 base from V and 3 bases from J; bases unmatched to any gene: 9. The CDR3: CASSVSVSGRAEETQYF. CDR3 DNA sequence: TGTGCCAGCAGCGTATCTGTCAGCGGGAGGGCGGAAGAGACCCAGTACTTC.

Only one count was recorded for this clone. This chain uses TRBV6-2 or TRBV6-3 with TRBJ2-7; 7 bases are shared with TRBD1. The germline V gene encodes CDR1 MNHEY and CDR2 SVGEGT. The CDR3 is made up of 16 amino acids. The ends lost 2 bases at V and 0 bases at J; junction bases unmatched: 7. CDR3 nucleotide sequence: TGTGCCAGCAGTTACCGGACAGGAGGTCTCTCCTACGAGCAGTACTTC. Translation: CASSYRTGGLSYEQYF.

The chain employs TRBV4-1 and TRBJ2-5; 13 nucleotides match TRBD2. The germline gives CDR1 MGHRA, CDR2 YSYEKL. The CDR3 has 16 residues. Trimming at V came to 4 bases and at J to 5 bases, leaving 7 bases not matched to a gene. The CDR3 loop reads CASSRILAGGPETQYF. In DNA, the CDR3 is TGCGCCAGCAGCCGCATACTAGCGGGGGGGCCGGAGACCCAGTACTTC.

This chain joins TRBV11-2 and TRBJ1-1; the match to TRBD1 covers 7 bases. The CDR3 is made up of 16 amino acids. V lost 2 bases and J lost 5; bases outside the gene matches: 11. CDR1 and CDR2 (germline): SGHAT, FQNNGV. CDR3 amino acids: CASSLLTLTGTTEAFF. The CDR3 DNA reads as TGTGCCAGCAGCTTACTAACCCTGACAGGGACGACTGAAGCTTTCTTT.

This chain uses TRBV10-2 with TRBJ1-1; D is unresolved. The CDR3 is 16 amino acids. Per the germline V gene, CDR1 is WSHSY and CDR2 is SAAADI. V lost 2 bases and J lost 4, with 17 bases in between. The CDR3 here is CASSETADLWSTEAFF. CDR3 in DNA: TGCGCCAGCAGTGAGACGGCCGACCTATGGAGCACTGAAGCTTTCTTT.